This T cell receptor (beta chain) was recovered during a study of pediatric ulcerative colitis. The study, taken as a whole, reports: No controls had the two rectal clonotypes shared by ulcerative colitis patients.

The sample holds a few counts of this clone. Its specificity is unknown. TCRdb's copy holds only in-frame clones and misses some; the assay was immunoSEQ multiplex PCR. The top ten hold approximately 1.5% of the sample, which has some 57,000 clones, around 87% seen once. With 6 bases removed from V and 3 bases from J, the gap between germline ends came to 12 bases. The CDR3 totals 13 residues. Germline loops: CDR1 MNHEY, CDR2 SVGAGI. Blood was drawn at the time of colonoscopy. The TCR comes from a boy aged 10-17 years who was a control in a study of pediatric ulcerative colitis. Sequencing was carried out using blood. This rearrangement joins TRBV6-5 to TRBJ2-7, with D perhaps matching TRBD2 (6 bases). CDR3 DNA sequence: TGTGCCAGCAGCCCCTTGGGAGGCTACGAGCAGTACTTC. Encoded protein: CASSPLGGYEQYF.